Detailed here is one T cell receptor beta chain. The target antigen is unknown. Measured with immunoSEQ multiplex PCR; TCRdb has only the in-frame clones, and not every one. The table shows 150,000 or so clones, with more than 85% occurring only once. The data belong to a study of T cell responses to AZD1222 COVID-19 vaccine. About the study: Samples with a second dose at about 4 or about 12 weeks were pooled together. General observations from the study: Seropositive at baseline were only six or seven AZD1222 recipients. Females made up more of the donors, who were largely white British, and clonal diversity may have come out too low.

This CDR3 has 13 residues. Germline loops: CDR1 SNHLY, CDR2 FYNNEI. Trimming cost V 3 bases and J 3 bases, with 8 bases left between them. V is TRBV2 and J is TRBJ2-5, with D uncertain. The sequence was obtained from an adult in good health. The sequencing used peripheral blood, collected on day 0 of AZD1222 vaccination. The CDR3 bases are TGTGCCAGCAGTGAGTATCCAGAAGAGACCCAGTACTTC. It codes for CASSEYPEETQYF.